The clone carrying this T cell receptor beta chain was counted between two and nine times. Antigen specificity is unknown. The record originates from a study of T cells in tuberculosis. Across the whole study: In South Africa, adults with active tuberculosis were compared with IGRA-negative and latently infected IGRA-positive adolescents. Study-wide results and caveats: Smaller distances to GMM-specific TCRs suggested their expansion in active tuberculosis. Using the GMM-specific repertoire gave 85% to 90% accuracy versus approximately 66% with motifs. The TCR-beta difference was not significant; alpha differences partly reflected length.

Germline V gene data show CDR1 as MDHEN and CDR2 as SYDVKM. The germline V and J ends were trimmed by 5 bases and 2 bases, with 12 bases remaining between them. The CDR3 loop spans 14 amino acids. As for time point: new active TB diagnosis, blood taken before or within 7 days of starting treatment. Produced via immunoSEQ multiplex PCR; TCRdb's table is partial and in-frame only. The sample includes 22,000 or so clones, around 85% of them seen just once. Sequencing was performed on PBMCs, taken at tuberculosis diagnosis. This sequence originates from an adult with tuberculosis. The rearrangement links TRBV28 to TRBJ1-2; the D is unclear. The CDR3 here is CASSTPTVNYGYTF. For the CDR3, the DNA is TGTGCCAGCAGTACCCCAACAGTCAACTATGGCTACACCTTC.